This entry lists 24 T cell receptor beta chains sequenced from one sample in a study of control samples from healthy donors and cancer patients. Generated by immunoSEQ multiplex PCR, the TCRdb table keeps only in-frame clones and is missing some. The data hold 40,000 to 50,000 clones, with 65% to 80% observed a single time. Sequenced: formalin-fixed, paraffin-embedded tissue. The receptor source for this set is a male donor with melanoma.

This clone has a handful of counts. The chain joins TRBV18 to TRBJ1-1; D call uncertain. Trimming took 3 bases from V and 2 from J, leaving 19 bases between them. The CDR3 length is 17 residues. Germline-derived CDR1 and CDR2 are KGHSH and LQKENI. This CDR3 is CASSPSGTHLGNTEAFF. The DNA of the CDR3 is TGTGCCAGCTCACCGTCGGGCACTCATCTAGGTAACACTGAAGCTTTCTTT.

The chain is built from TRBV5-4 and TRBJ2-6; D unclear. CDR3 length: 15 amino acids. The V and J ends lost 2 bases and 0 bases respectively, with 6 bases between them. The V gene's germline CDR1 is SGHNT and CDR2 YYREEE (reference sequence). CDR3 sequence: CASSLRSSGANVLTF. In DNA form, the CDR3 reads TGTGCCAGCAGCTTACGGTCCTCTGGGGCCAACGTCCTGACTTTC.

The CDR3 nucleotides read TGTGCCAGCAGCTTAATATTTGGGGGATCGAGCTCCTACAATGAGCAGTTCTTC. Amino acids: CASSLIFGGSSSYNEQFF. The chain combines TRBV7-6 with TRBJ2-1; perhaps D is TRBD1 or TRBD2 (5 bases each). The CDR3 contains 18 residues. Trimming cost V 2 bases and J 0 bases, with 17 bases left between them. Germline CDR1 SGHVS, CDR2 FNYEAQ.

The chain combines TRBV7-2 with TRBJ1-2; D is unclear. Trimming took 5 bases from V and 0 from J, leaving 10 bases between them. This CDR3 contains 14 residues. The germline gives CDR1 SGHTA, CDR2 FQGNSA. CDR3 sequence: CASSPSRANYGYTF. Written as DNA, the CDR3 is TGTGCCAGCAGCCCGTCCCGTGCTAACTATGGCTACACCTTC.

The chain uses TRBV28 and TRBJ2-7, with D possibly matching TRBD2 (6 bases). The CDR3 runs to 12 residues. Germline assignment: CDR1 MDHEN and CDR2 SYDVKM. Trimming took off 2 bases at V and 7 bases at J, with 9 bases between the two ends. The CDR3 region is CASSLRGNEQYF. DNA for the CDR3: TGTGCCAGCAGTTTACGGGGGAATGAGCAGTACTTC.

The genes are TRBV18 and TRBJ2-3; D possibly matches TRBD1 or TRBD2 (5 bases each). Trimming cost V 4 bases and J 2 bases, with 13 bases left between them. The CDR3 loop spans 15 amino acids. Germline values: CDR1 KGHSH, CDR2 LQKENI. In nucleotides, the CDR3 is TGTGCCAGCTCACAGATAGGGACCACCACAGATACGCAGTATTTT. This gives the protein CASSQIGTTTDTQYF.

CDR3 nucleotide sequence: TGTGCCAGCAGCTTACAGGGAATTGGTGGTGAAGCTTTCTTT. It encodes CASSLQGIGGEAFF. This chain uses TRBV7-9 with TRBJ1-1; tentatively, D is TRBD1 (5 bases). Germline assignment: CDR1 SEHNR and CDR2 FQNEAQ (reference sequence). V dropped 2 bases and J dropped 7 bases, with 14 bases sitting between them. The CDR3 consists of 14 residues.

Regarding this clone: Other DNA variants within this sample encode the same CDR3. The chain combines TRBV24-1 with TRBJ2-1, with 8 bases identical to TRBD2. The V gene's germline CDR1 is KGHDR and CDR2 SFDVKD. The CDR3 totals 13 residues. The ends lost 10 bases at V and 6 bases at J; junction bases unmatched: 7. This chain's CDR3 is CATSLAGLNEQFF. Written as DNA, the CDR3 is TGTGCCACTAGCTTAGCGGGGCTCAATGAGCAGTTCTTC.

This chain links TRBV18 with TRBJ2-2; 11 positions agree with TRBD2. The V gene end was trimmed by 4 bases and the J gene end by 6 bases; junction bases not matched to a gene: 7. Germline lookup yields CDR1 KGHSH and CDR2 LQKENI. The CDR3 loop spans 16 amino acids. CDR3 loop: CASSLPTSGISGELFF. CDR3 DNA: TGTGCCAGCTCACTACCGACTAGCGGGATATCCGGGGAGCTGTTTTTT.

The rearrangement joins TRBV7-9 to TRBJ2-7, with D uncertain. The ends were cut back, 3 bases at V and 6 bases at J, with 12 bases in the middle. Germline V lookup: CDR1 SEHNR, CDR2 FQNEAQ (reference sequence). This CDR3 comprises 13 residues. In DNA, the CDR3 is TGTGCCAGCAGCTTTCCTTCAACGGGCGAGCAGTACTTC. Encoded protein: CASSFPSTGEQYF.

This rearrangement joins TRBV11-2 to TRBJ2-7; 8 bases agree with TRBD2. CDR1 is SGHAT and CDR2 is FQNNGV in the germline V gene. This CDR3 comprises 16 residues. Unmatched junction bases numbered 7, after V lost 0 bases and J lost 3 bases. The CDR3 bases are TGTGCCAGCAGCTTAGATCTCAACGGGGGGGGCTACGAGCAGTACTTC. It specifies CASSLDLNGGGYEQYF.

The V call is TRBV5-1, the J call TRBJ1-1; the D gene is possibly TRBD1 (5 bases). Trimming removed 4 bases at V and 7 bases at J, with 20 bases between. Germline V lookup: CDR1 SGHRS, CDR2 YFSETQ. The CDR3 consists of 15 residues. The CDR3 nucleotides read TGCGCCAGCAGCCAAGGAAGGACGGGGGAGAGTGAAGCTTTCTTT. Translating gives CASSQGRTGESEAFF.

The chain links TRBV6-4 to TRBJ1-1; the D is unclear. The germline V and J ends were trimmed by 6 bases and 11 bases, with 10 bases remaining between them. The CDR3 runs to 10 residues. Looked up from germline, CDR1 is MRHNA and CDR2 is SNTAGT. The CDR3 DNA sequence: TGTGCCAGCAGGGACCACGGGGCTTTCTTT. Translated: CASRDHGAFF.

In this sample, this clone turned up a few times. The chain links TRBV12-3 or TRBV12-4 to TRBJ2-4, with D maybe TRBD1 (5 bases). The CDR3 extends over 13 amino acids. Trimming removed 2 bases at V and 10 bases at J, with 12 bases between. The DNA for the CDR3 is TGTGCCAGCAGTTTACCAGGACACAAGATTCAGTACTTC. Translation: CASSLPGHKIQYF.

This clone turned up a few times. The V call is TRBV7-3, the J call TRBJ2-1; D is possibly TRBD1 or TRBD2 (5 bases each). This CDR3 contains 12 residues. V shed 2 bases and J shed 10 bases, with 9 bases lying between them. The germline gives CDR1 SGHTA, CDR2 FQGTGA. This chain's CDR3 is CASSLQGPEQFF. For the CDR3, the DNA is TGTGCCAGCAGCTTACAGGGACCCGAGCAGTTCTTC. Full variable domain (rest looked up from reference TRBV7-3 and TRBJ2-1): GAGVSQTPSNKVTEKGKYVELRCDPISGHTALYWYRQSLGQGPEFLIYFQGTGAADDSGLPNDRFFAVRPEGSVSTLKIQRTERGDSAVYLCASSLQGPEQFFGPGTRLTVL.

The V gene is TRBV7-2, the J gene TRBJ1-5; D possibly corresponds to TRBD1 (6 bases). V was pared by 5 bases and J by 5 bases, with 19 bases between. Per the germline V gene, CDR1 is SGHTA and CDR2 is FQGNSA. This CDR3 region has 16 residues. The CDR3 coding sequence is TGTGCCAGCAGCACTAAAACAGGGAGTGGATATCAGCCCCAGCATTTT. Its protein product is CASSTKTGSGYQPQHF.

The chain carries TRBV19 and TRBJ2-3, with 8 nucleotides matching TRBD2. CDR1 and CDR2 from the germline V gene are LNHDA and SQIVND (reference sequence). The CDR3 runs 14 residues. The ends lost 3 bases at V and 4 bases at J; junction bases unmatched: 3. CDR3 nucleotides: TGTGCCAGTAGTATGACGGGAGGGGCAGATACGCAGTATTTT. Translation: CASSMTGGADTQYF.

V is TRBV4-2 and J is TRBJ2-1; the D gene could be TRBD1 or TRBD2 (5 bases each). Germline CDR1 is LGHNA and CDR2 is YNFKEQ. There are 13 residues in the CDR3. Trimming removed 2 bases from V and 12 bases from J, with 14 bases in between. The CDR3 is CASSQPGHLSQFF. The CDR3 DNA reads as TGTGCCAGCAGCCAACCGGGGCACCTGTCGCAGTTCTTC.

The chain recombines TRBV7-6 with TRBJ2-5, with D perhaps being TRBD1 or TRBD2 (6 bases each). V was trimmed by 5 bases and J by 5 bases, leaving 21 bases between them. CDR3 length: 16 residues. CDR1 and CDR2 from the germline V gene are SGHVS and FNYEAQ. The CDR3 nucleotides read TGTGCCAGCAGCCGAGGCGGAGGTCAAGGGGGGGAGACCCAGTACTTC. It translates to CASSRGGGQGGETQYF.

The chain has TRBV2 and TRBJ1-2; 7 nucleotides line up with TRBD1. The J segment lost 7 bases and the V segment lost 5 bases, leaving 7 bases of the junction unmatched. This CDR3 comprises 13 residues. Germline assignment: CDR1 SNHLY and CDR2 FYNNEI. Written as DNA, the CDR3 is TGTGCCAGCAGTCTAGACAGGGAGGGTGGCTACACCTTC. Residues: CASSLDREGGYTF. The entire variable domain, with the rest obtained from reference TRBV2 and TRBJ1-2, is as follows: EPEVTQTPSHQVTQMGQEVILRCVPISNHLYFYWYRQILGQKVEFLVSFYNNEISEKSEIFDDQFSVERPDGSNFTLKIRSTKLEDSAMYFCASSLDREGGYTFGSGTRLTVV.

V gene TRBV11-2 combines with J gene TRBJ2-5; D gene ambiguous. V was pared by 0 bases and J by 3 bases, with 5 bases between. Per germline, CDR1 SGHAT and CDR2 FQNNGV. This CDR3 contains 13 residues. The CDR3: CASSLEPEETQYF. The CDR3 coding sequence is TGTGCCAGCAGCTTAGAACCAGAAGAGACCCAGTACTTC.

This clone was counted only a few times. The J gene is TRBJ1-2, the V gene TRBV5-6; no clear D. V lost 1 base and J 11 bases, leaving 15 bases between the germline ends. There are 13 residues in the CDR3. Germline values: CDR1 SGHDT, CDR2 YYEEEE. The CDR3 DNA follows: TGTGCCAGCAGCTTGATCGTAGGGAGGGAATACACCTTC. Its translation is CASSLIVGREYTF.

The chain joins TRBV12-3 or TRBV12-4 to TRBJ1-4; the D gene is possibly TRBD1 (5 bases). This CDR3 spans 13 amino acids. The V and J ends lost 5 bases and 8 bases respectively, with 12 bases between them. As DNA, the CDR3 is TGTGCCAGCAGTGAGCAGGGTCGCGAAAAACTGTTTTTT. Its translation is CASSEQGREKLFF.

The CDR3 bases are TGTGCCAGCAGCCCCATAGCGGGTTACAGGGACATTCAGTACTTC. Amino acids: CASSPIAGYRDIQYF. The chain carries TRBV11-2 and TRBJ2-4, with a weak D call TRBD2 (7 bases). The length of the CDR3 is 15 residues. Trimming left V 5 bases short and J 8 bases short, with 19 bases between. Germline-derived CDR1 and CDR2 are SGHAT and FQNNGV.